Listed here are 22 T cell receptor beta chains from one sample, sequenced in a study of shared clonotypes between healthy human individuals (TCRdb year 2020). The method was the immunoSEQ multiplex PCR assay. The table was pulled from immuneACCESS by TCRdb, which kept in-frame rearrangements only. Such tables lose some clones; where checked, under half of the loss comes from unresolved V genes, and the rest has no known cause. Across this sample there are some 500,000 clones, with 95% to 97% seen only once. Jointly, the top ten make up about 0.06% of the sample. Sequences were obtained from naive CD4+ T cells sorted from blood. The sample's cell subset or site label, decoded: CD45RA+ positively selected. The source of these receptors is a woman aged 25 to 45 in good health.

The chain is built from TRBV10-3 and TRBJ1-4; D is possibly TRBD1 (6 bases). Trimming took off 3 bases at V and 0 bases at J, with 14 bases between the two ends. Germline CDR1 is ENHRY and CDR2 is SYGVKD. The CDR3 is 17 residues long. The CDR3 is CAISDPDRLTTNEKLFF. The CDR3 coding sequence is TGTGCCATCAGTGACCCGGACAGATTAACAACTAATGAAAAACTGTTTTTT.

The rearrangement joins TRBV5-4 to TRBJ2-5; the match to TRBD2 covers 9 bases. This CDR3 region has 15 residues. Trimming removed 4 bases from V and 8 bases from J; junction bases left unmatched: 12. Germline CDR1 SGHNT, CDR2 YYREEE (reference sequence). The CDR3 region has the DNA TGTGCCAGCAGCGAGACTAGCGGCCGTAGTGTAACCCAGTACTTC. Protein: CASSETSGRSVTQYF.

The V and J genes are TRBV19 and TRBJ1-4; D is possibly TRBD1 (6 bases). Trimming left V 4 bases short and J 8 bases short, with 11 bases between. Germline CDR1 and CDR2: LNHDA and SQIVND (reference sequence). The CDR3 runs to 13 residues. The CDR3: CASSTDSYEKLFF. The CDR3 nucleotides read TGTGCCAGTAGTACGGACAGCTACGAAAAACTGTTTTTT.

This clone was seen a single time. The CDR3 region is CASSFGTVHEKLFF. In nucleotides, the CDR3 is TGTGCCAGCAGCTTCGGAACAGTTCATGAAAAACTGTTTTTT. The chain employs TRBV5-8 and TRBJ1-4, with D hard to call. The CDR3 extends over 14 amino acids. Germline CDR1 SGHTS, CDR2 YDEGEE. The V end was cut by 2 bases, the J end by 6 bases, with 11 bases between.

The chain has TRBV6-4 and TRBJ2-1, with TRBD1 as a possible D gene (6 bases). This CDR3 is 13 amino acids long. Germline-derived CDR1 and CDR2 are MRHNA and SNTAGT. V lost 3 bases and J lost 8, with 11 bases in between. Here the CDR3 reads CASSEVGTYEQFF. For the CDR3, the DNA is TGTGCCAGCAGTGAGGTTGGGACATATGAGCAGTTCTTC.

The chain joins TRBV11-2 to TRBJ2-1; D not resolved. Per the germline V gene, CDR1 is SGHAT and CDR2 is FQNNGV. Trimming cost V 5 bases and J 4 bases, with 6 bases left between them. This CDR3 region has 12 residues. The CDR3 nucleotides read TGTGCCAGCAGCCCCGAGTACAATGAGCAGTTCTTC. It is translated as CASSPEYNEQFF.

The V and J genes are TRBV19 and TRBJ2-1; no clear D gene. V lost 1 base, J lost 8 bases, and 15 bases lay in between. Per germline, CDR1 LNHDA and CDR2 SQIVND (reference sequence). The length of the CDR3 is 15 residues. DNA for the CDR3: TGTGCCAGTAGTATAGGCCCGCCCCAAGCATATGAGCAGTTCTTC. It codes for CASSIGPPQAYEQFF.

This clone appeared a single time. The chain employs TRBV10-3 and TRBJ1-1; 8 bases match TRBD1. The CDR3 is 14 residues long. V trimming: 6 bases; J trimming: 2 bases; junction bases outside the gene matches: 5. Germline V gives CDR1 ENHRY, CDR2 SYGVKD. CDR3 in amino acids: CAIRDRETNTEAFF. The CDR3 coding sequence is TGTGCCATCAGGGACAGGGAAACAAACACTGAAGCTTTCTTT.

This clone was picked up one time. The CDR3, as DNA: TGTGCCACGGGGTCCCTTGGGGAGGGAGGCACTGAAGCTTTCTTT. This translates into CATGSLGEGGTEAFF. V gene TRBV2 combines with J gene TRBJ1-1; D is unclear. Between the trimmed V and J ends, which lost 10 bases and 4 bases, there was a span of 22 bases. Per the germline V gene, CDR1 is SNHLY and CDR2 is FYNNEI. CDR3 size: 15 residues.

The J gene is TRBJ2-1, the V gene TRBV5-1, with D possibly being TRBD1 (6 bases). The V gene's germline CDR1 is SGHRS and CDR2 YFSETQ. The length of the CDR3 is 14 residues. The germline V and J ends were trimmed by 4 bases and 7 bases, with 15 bases remaining between them. CDR3: CASSPTPGVNEQFF. The CDR3 DNA reads as TGCGCCAGCAGCCCAACGCCAGGGGTTAATGAGCAGTTCTTC.

The chain has TRBV5-1 and TRBJ2-1; no clear D. Germline V gives CDR1 SGHRS, CDR2 YFSETQ. The V end lost 0 bases, the J end lost 0 bases, and 10 bases lay between the germline ends. This CDR3 is built from 16 residues. The DNA of the CDR3 is TGCGCCAGCAGCTTGGAGCCTTTAAGCTCCTACAATGAGCAGTTCTTC. Its protein is CASSLEPLSSYNEQFF. The whole variable domain, filled in from reference TRBV5-1 and TRBJ2-1, reads KAGVTQTPRYLIKTRGQQVTLSCSPISGHRSVSWYQQTPGQGLQFLFEYFSETQRNKGNFPGRFSGRQFSNSRSEMNVSTLELGDSALYLCASSLEPLSSYNEQFFGPGTRLTVL.

The V and J genes are TRBV5-6 and TRBJ2-1; D call uncertain. Germline lookup yields CDR1 SGHDT and CDR2 YYEEEE. The CDR3 sequence is 14 residues long. Trimming left V 7 bases short and J 5 bases short, with 16 bases between. The CDR3 here is CASGPRLGHNEQFF. Written as DNA, the CDR3 is TGTGCCAGCGGCCCCCGCCTAGGACACAATGAGCAGTTCTTC.

The chain uses TRBV16 and TRBJ1-5; 10 nucleotides match TRBD1. CDR1 and CDR2 from the germline V gene are KGHSY and FQNENV. This CDR3 spans 14 amino acids. Trimming took 3 bases from V and 6 from J; bases not matched to a gene: 2. The DNA of the CDR3 is TGTGCCAGCAGCCAGGGACAGGGGAGTCAGCCCCAGCATTTT. This sequence encodes CASSQGQGSQPQHF.

The V call is TRBV7-9, the J call TRBJ1-5; tentative D call: TRBD1 (5 bases). The CDR3 is 12 amino acids. Trimming stripped 5 bases from V and 5 bases from J, with 7 bases between. Germline V CDR1 and CDR2: SEHNR, FQNEAQ (reference sequence). In DNA, the CDR3 is TGTGCCAGCAGCCAGACAGATCAGCCCCAGCATTTT. Protein product: CASSQTDQPQHF. Together with reference TRBV7-9 and TRBJ1-5, the CDR3 gives the full variable domain: DTGVSQNPRHKITKRGQNVTFRCDPISEHNRLYWYRQTLGQGPEFLTYFQNEAQLEKSRLLSDRFSAERPKGSFSTLEIQRTEQGDSAMYLCASSQTDQPQHFGDGTRLSIL.

This chain connects TRBV7-9 to TRBJ1-3; D possibly corresponds to TRBD1 (5 bases). V was trimmed by 5 bases and J by 0 bases, leaving 14 bases between them. Germline V CDR1 and CDR2: SEHNR, FQNEAQ (reference sequence). CDR3 length equals 16 residues. This CDR3 is CASSHGRESSGNTIYF. Written as DNA, the CDR3 is TGTGCCAGCAGCCACGGCAGGGAGAGCTCTGGAAACACCATATATTTT.

The chain is built from TRBV11-3 and TRBJ1-3; 12 bases are a match to TRBD1. Germline V CDR1 and CDR2: SGHNT, YENEEA. The CDR3 sequence is 16 residues long. V shed 4 bases and J 2 bases; nucleotides not matched to a gene: 3. In nucleotides, the CDR3 is TGTGCCAGCAGCTCGGGACAGGGGGCGCCTGGAAACACCATATATTTT. Translated, it gives CASSSGQGAPGNTIYF.

This clone was counted once. The rearrangement links TRBV5-1 to TRBJ2-1, with 8 bases matching TRBD2. V was pared by 0 bases and J by 1 base, with 6 bases of the junction left unmatched. The CDR3 runs to 17 residues. Per germline, CDR1 SGHRS and CDR2 YFSETQ. The CDR3 DNA is TGCGCCAGCAGCTTGGGGGGACTAGTAAGTTCCTACAATGAGCAGTTCTTC. This encodes CASSLGGLVSSYNEQFF. The whole variable domain, filled in from reference TRBV5-1 and TRBJ2-1, reads KAGVTQTPRYLIKTRGQQVTLSCSPISGHRSVSWYQQTPGQGLQFLFEYFSETQRNKGNFPGRFSGRQFSNSRSEMNVSTLELGDSALYLCASSLGGLVSSYNEQFFGPGTRLTVL.

The V call is TRBV6-1, the J call TRBJ2-5; TRBD2 matches 7 bases. The junction had 11 bases not matched to a gene; V was cut back by 3 bases and J by 7 bases. This CDR3 region has 15 residues. Germline V lookup: CDR1 MNHNS, CDR2 SASEGT. The CDR3 DNA reads as TGTGCCAGCAGTGACGCGGGAGCGGTCCTCGGGACCCAGTACTTC. Translating it yields CASSDAGAVLGTQYF.

CDR3 in DNA: TGTGCCACCGCTTTATCTAGCTCTTCCTACGAGCAGTACTTC. Translating gives CATALSSSSYEQYF. The chain combines TRBV6-5 with TRBJ2-7, with a weak D call TRBD2 (5 bases). CDR3 length equals 14 residues. In germline, CDR1 is MNHEY, CDR2 SVGAGI. V lost 10 bases and J 1 base, leaving 17 bases between the germline ends.

This clone came up once. The V gene is TRBV5-1, the J gene TRBJ2-7; D could derive from TRBD1 or TRBD2 (5 bases each). Trimming took 4 bases from V and 6 from J, leaving 23 bases between them. The germline CDR1 and CDR2 sequences are SGHRS and YFSETQ. This CDR3 has 16 amino acids. The CDR3 DNA sequence: TGCGCCAGCAGCCCCGGGACGGACATCGCCTCACGCGAGCAGTACTTC. Its translation is CASSPGTDIASREQYF.

The J gene is TRBJ1-5, the V gene TRBV6-1; D is possibly TRBD1 (5 bases). The germline V gene encodes CDR1 MNHNS and CDR2 SASEGT. V was cut by 1 base and J by 6 bases, with 19 bases left in between. CDR3 length equals 17 residues. CDR3 bases: TGTGCCAGCAGTGAAGGCATGGTCGAGGGACCGGGTCAGCCCCAGCATTTT. It translates to CASSEGMVEGPGQPQHF.

This chain uses TRBV7-2 with TRBJ2-5, with 9 nucleotides matching TRBD2. V lost 5 bases to trimming and J lost 1 base; unmatched junction nucleotides: 5. Germline V lookup: CDR1 SGHTA, CDR2 FQGNSA. This CDR3 is 15 amino acids long. The chain's CDR3 is CASSNPTSGQETQYF. In DNA, the CDR3 is TGTGCCAGCAGCAATCCGACTAGCGGCCAAGAGACCCAGTACTTC.